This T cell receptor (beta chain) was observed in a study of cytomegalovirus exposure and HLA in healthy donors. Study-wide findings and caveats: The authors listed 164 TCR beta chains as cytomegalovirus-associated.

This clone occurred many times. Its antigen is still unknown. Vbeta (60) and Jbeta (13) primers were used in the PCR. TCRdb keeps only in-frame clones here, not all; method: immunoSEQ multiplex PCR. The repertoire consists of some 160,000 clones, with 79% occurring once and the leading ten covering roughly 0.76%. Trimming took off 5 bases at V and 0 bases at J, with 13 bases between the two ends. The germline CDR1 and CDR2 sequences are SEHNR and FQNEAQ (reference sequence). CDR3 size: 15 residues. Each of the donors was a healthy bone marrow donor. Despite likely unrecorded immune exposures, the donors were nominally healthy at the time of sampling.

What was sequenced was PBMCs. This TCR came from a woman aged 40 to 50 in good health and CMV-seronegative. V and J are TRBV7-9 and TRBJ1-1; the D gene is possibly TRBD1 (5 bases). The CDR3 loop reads CASSTHRYLNTEAFF. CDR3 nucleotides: TGTGCCAGCAGCACCCACAGGTATTTGAACACTGAAGCTTTCTTT.